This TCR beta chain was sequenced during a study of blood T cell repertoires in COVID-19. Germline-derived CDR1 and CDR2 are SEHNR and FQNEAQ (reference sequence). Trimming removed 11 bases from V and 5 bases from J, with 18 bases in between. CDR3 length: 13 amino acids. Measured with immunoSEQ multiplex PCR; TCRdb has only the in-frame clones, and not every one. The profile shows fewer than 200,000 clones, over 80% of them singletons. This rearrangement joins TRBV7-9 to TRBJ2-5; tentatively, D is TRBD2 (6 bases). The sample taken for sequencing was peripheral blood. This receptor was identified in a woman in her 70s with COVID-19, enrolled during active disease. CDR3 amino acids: CAGGDWSSETQYF. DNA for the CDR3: TGTGCCGGCGGGGACTGGTCATCGGAGACCCAGTACTTC.